This TCR beta chain stems from a study of Ad26.COV2.S vaccination and SARS-CoV-2 variants (dated by TCRdb to the early 2020s). With respect to the entire study: Donors in the vaccine arm were drawn from COV1001, a multicentre, randomized, double-blind, placebo-controlled phase I-IIa trial testing Ad26.COV2.S in healthy adults. Ad26.COV2.S was administered intramuscularly at 5 x 10^10 or 1 x 10^11 viral particles, either as a single shot or as two shots given 56 days apart. The specificity and breadth of SARS-CoV-2-reactive T cell receptors after Ad26.COV2.S vaccination were assessed by TCRbeta repertoire sequencing. A total of roughly 32 samples were included in the TCR-sequenced set, comprising roughly 19 Ad26.COV2.S vaccine recipients, 5 placebo recipients and 8 SARS-CoV-2 convalescent individuals. Trial participants were randomized into five groups of five, in which low-dose or high-dose Ad26.COV2.S was given once or twice, or placebo was given on both occasions. Blinding of investigators to trial group allocation was maintained during experiments and outcome assessment.

The CDR3 measures 15 amino acids from cysteine to phenylalanine. The sequence is cut down to CDR3 DNA, 45 bases in frame from base 1. CDR1 and CDR2, looked up from the germline V gene (reference sequence), are LGHDT and YNNKEL. V sheds 5 bases and J sheds 2 bases, leaving 14 bases between their ends. What the treatment or condition label conveys for this sample: some 19 received Ad26.COV2.S at low or high dose, single or two shots; 5 received placebo; per-sample allocation not given. Repertoires of vaccine and placebo recipients were sequenced from samples taken on day 63 after the first injection. In Cohort 1b, 25 or so adults aged 18-55 years were enrolled at a single site in Boston, USA, between 29 July and 7 August 2020. Ad26.COV2.S was a replication-incompetent adenovirus type 26 vector that expressed a prefusion-stabilized SARS-CoV-2 spike protein derived from the original Wuhan strain. Paper-wide results and their limitations: Higher spike-specific TCR breadth was observed in Ad26.COV2.S recipients than in placebo recipients (P = 0.0014). Non-spike TCR breadth was comparable between vaccine and placebo recipients, consistent with the vaccine containing only spike. After vaccination, substantial breadth of spike-specific CD8+ and CD4+ T cell responses was reported. The study was not powered to compare responses between vaccine doses or regimens. According to the authors, total T cell responses may have been underestimated by the TCR breadth and depth analyses.

To note about this clone: The antigen it recognizes is unknown. Within one base of it there is no much larger clone, and no base qualities were kept.

The immunoSEQ Assay was used to sequence TCRbeta CDR3 regions. After extraction, genomic DNA underwent amplification by bias-controlled multiplex PCR, followed by high-throughput sequencing. The authors processed their data as follows. To quantify the absolute abundance of each unique TCRbeta CDR3 region, sequences were collapsed and filtered. T cell fraction was estimated by normalizing TCRbeta template counts to usable DNA, with usable DNA measured through amplification of reference genes found in all nucleated cells. Repertoire TCRs were annotated as SARS-CoV-2-specific when V gene, CDR3 amino acid sequence and J gene were exactly matched to a known reactive TCR set. The reference SARS-CoV-2 TCR set came from MIRA and was filtered for enrichment in COVID-19-positive ImmuneCODE repertoires, removing public or cross-reactive TCRs. Using the MIRA antigens, annotated TCRs were further analysed by specific ORF or by position within an ORF. Breadth was defined as annotated unique rearrangements over total unique productive rearrangements; depth was the summed frequency of those rearrangements. Two-sided Wilcoxon rank-sum tests were applied when comparing TCR breadth between groups. This immuneACCESS table, as held by TCRdb, lists in-frame sequences with V and J called but not all clones. Of the missing ones, under half trace to an unresolved V gene in checked studies; the others have no known cause. The V and J calls and clone size were taken over from that table, and D and trimming were inferred from the DNA. The sample table contains approximately 350,000 clones; only one count was recorded for roughly 87% of them. Around 3.6% of the sample lies in the top ten.

The V gene is TRBV3-1 (or the pseudogene TRBV3-2) and the J gene is TRBJ2-3; TRBD1 could be the D gene, as 6 bases match. This sample comprised peripheral blood, obtained in a trial of Ad26.COV2.S vaccine versus placebo. The clonotype was recovered from a person between 18 and 60 years old who received the Ad26.COV2.S COVID-19 vaccine or a placebo. CDR3 reads: CASSETGRVTDTQYF. The DNA sequence is given as TGTGCCAGCAGCGAAACAGGGAGAGTCACAGATACGCAGTATTTT.